This TCR beta chain was retrieved from a study of CD8+CD57+ T cells in acquired aplastic anemia. Genomic DNA served as template for TCR beta VDJ and CDR3 profiling. TCRdb processed the reads anew with MiXCR; each CDR3 protein has one entry. Of approximately 170,000 distinct CDR3 sequences listed, less than 60% are singletons. Those patients picked for sequencing had displayed CD8+CD57+ cell expansion on flow cytometry. Looked up from germline, CDR1 is SQVTM and CDR2 is ANQGSEA. Trimming removed 2 bases from V and 4 bases from J, with 20 bases in between. The CDR3 has 16 amino acids. The sequenced sample consisted of sorted CD4+, CD8+, or CD8+CD57+ T cells (not recorded which) from PBMCs. The receptor's source is a human donor with aplastic anemia. This rearrangement joins TRBV29-1 to TRBJ1-2; weak D call: TRBD1 (6 bases). The CDR3 nucleotides read TGCAGCGTTGAATCCGGAACAGGGTCACGCGTCTATGGCTACACCTTC. It specifies CSVESGTGSRVYGYTF.